This TCR beta chain was captured by sequencing in a study of T cell changes during pregnancy in multiple sclerosis. The repertoire was sequenced with immunoSEQ multiplex PCR; TCRdb's copy has only in-frame clones and lacks some. The sample lists 55,000 to 70,000 clones, roughly nine tenths occurring once. The CDR3 covers 15 residues. The ends lost 5 bases at V and 0 bases at J; junction bases unmatched: 4. CDR1 and CDR2 from the germline V gene are SNHLY and FYNNEI. Material: CD4+ T cells from peripheral blood mononuclear cells, obtained in the third trimester of pregnancy. V gene TRBV2 combines with J gene TRBJ2-1, with 7 positions matching TRBD2. The sequence came from a female donor with multiple sclerosis, enrolled in a pregnancy study. Here the CDR3 DNA reads TGTGCCAGCAGTCCGGGACTACACTCCTACAATGAGCAGTTCTTC. Translated: CASSPGLHSYNEQFF.